The 28 T cell receptor beta chains reported below all come from one sample, sequenced in a study of regulatory T cells in long-lasting Graves disease. Time point described: newly diagnosed GD, antithyroid drugs for less than 3 months. TCR sequences were obtained from RNA taken from PBMCs. CDR3-region Arm-PCR and iRepertoire HTBI primers produced the TCR beta libraries. TCRdb itself ran the multiplex PCR reads through MiXCR, one entry per CDR3 protein. The sample has around 480,000 distinct CDR3 sequences, 16% seen once. The same sample was also studied in work on T cells in Graves' hyperthyroidism and ophthalmopathy.

The material sequenced was peripheral blood mononuclear cells (PBMCs), taken at new diagnosis, from a patient treated with antithyroid drugs. The receptors were gathered from a man in his forties with Graves disease.

This clonotype appeared a single time. The rearrangement links TRBV9 to TRBJ2-1; 7 nucleotides align to TRBD1. The length of the CDR3 is 16 residues. V dropped 4 bases and J dropped 0; count of bases not matched to a gene: 7. Germline V gene data show CDR1 as SGDLS and CDR2 as YYNGEE. The CDR3 bases are TGTGCCAGCAGCCCCGGGACAGCCAGCTCCTACAATGAGCAGTTCTTC. Amino acid sequence: CASSPGTASSYNEQFF.

This clonotype was counted at least ten times. The J gene is TRBJ2-2, the V gene TRBV5-1; D remains ambiguous. Germline values: CDR1 SGHRS, CDR2 YFSETQ. With 0 bases removed from V and 5 bases from J, the gap between germline ends came to 5 bases. The CDR3 is 13 amino acids. CDR3 residues: CASSLEWTGELFF. The CDR3 coding sequence is TGCGCCAGCAGCTTGGAGTGGACCGGGGAGCTGTTTTTT.

Many counts were recorded for this clonotype. The chain employs TRBV28 and TRBJ2-7; D gene ambiguous. Trimming removed 4 bases from V and 1 base from J, with 5 bases in between. The germline V gene has CDR1 MDHEN and CDR2 SYDVKM. The CDR3 totals 12 residues. In DNA form, the CDR3 reads TGTGCCAGCAGTTGGGCGTCCTACGAGCAGTACTTC. Amino acid sequence: CASSWASYEQYF.

V gene TRBV7-2 combines with J gene TRBJ2-6; D is uncertain. CDR3 size: 14 residues. V was trimmed by 4 bases and J by 4 bases, leaving 8 bases between them. The germline gives CDR1 SGHTA, CDR2 FQGNSA. The CDR3 region has the DNA TGTGCCAGCAGCTCGAATTTCGGGGCCAACGTCCTGACTTTC. As protein: CASSSNFGANVLTF.

This clonotype was observed a few times. For the CDR3, the DNA is TGTGCCTGGACCTTGTCCAATGAGCAGTTCTTC. Residues: CAWTLSNEQFF. The gene calls are TRBV30 and TRBJ2-1, with no clear D. The V gene lost 4 bases and the J gene lost 6 bases, with 7 bases spanning the gap. Germline assignment: CDR1 GTSNPN and CDR2 SVGIG (reference sequence). The CDR3 covers 11 residues.

The J gene is TRBJ1-6, the V gene TRBV6-1; the D gene is possibly TRBD1 (5 bases). Trimming left V 5 bases short and J 7 bases short, with 12 bases between. The CDR3 is 14 amino acids. Germline CDR1 MNHNS, CDR2 SASEGT. CDR3 amino acids: CASSQQENNSPLHF. CDR3 nucleotide sequence: TGTGCCAGCAGTCAACAGGAGAACAATTCACCCCTCCACTTT.

There are a few counts of this clonotype. The chain recombines TRBV7-9 with TRBJ2-5; TRBD2 matches at 9 bases. Losses at the gene ends were 5 bases for V and 4 bases for J; bases not matched to a gene: 11. This CDR3 region has 16 residues. CDR1 and CDR2 (germline): SEHNR, FQNEAQ (reference sequence). The CDR3: CASSPHRAGGRETQYF. The CDR3 coding sequence is TGTGCCAGCAGCCCCCACAGAGCGGGAGGACGAGAGACCCAGTACTTC.

This clonotype was seen many times. The chain joins TRBV28 to TRBJ1-5, with D possibly being TRBD1 (6 bases). With 6 bases removed from V and 6 bases from J, the gap between germline ends came to 9 bases. Germline lookup yields CDR1 MDHEN and CDR2 SYDVKM. The CDR3 has 12 amino acids. The DNA of the CDR3 is TGTGCCAGCAGATCAGGGGTTCAGCCCCAGCATTTT. The encoded protein is CASRSGVQPQHF.

This clonotype was observed at least ten times. The CDR3, as DNA: TGTGCCAGCAGTTTATTAGGGGGGACAGGGAATCTGAGGGAGCAGTACTTC. It encodes CASSLLGGTGNLREQYF. The rearrangement links TRBV28 to TRBJ2-7; 9 nucleotides line up with TRBD1. The V segment lost 1 base and the J segment 7 bases; nucleotides outside the gene matches: 14. The CDR3 is made up of 17 amino acids. Per the germline V gene, CDR1 is MDHEN and CDR2 is SYDVKM.

This clonotype was seen ten or more times. One junction end disagrees with the germline gene, perhaps due to a read error. The chain recombines TRBV7-9 with TRBJ2-5, with 8 bases aligning to TRBD1. Germline V gene sequence: CDR1 SEHNR, CDR2 FQNEAQ (reference sequence). This CDR3 contains 14 residues. The chain's CDR3 is CASSFRTGQETQYF. The CDR3 region has the DNA TGCGCCAGCAGCTTTAGGACAGGGCAAGAGACCCAGTACTTC.

This clonotype was detected ten times or more. The chain couples TRBV11-2 to TRBJ2-1; no definite D call. The V end lost 1 base, the J end lost 10 bases, and 5 bases lay between the germline ends. In germline, CDR1 is SGHAT, CDR2 FQNNGV. This CDR3 spans 11 amino acids. The CDR3 DNA reads as TGTGCCAGCAGCTTAGGACCGGAGCAGTTCTTC. Its protein is CASSLGPEQFF.

The chain couples TRBV7-9 to TRBJ1-2, with 8 bases aligning to TRBD1. The CDR3 spans 13 residues. J lost 6 bases, V lost 6 bases, and 6 bases had no gene match. Germline V gene data show CDR1 as SEHNR and CDR2 as FQNEAQ (reference sequence). The CDR3 is CASSYAGGNGYTF. The DNA for the CDR3 is TGTGCCAGCAGTTATGCAGGGGGCAATGGCTACACCTTC.

This clonotype was seen a few times. The V and J genes are TRBV6-1 and TRBJ1-3; D is ambiguous. Germline lookup yields CDR1 MNHNS and CDR2 SASEGT. V shed 6 bases and J shed 7 bases, with 10 bases lying between them. The CDR3 loop spans 12 amino acids. The CDR3 coding sequence is TGTGCCAGCAGCCGAAAGGCGAACACCATATATTTT. Translated, it gives CASSRKANTIYF.

Worth noting for this clonotype: This clone may be a read error of a much larger clone one base away. This chain links TRBV3-1 with TRBJ2-7; 8 bases are a match to TRBD1. This CDR3 is built from 16 residues. Germline CDR1 LGHDT, CDR2 YNNKEL (reference sequence). With 1 base clipped from V and 2 bases from J, the junction kept 7 bases outside the gene matches. The CDR3 spells CASSQVQGGHTYEQYF. Here the CDR3 DNA reads TGTGCCAGCAGCCAAGTACAGGGGGGTCACACCTACGAGCAGTACTTC.

Ten or more counts support this clonotype. For the CDR3, the DNA is TGTGCCAGCAGCTTAGGGACAGGACCCTTCTACGAGCAGTACTTC. Translation gives CASSLGTGPFYEQYF. The gene calls are TRBV7-9 and TRBJ2-7, with TRBD1 matching over 7 bases. The CDR3 totals 15 residues. Per the germline V gene, CDR1 is SEHNR and CDR2 is FQNEAQ (reference sequence). The trim removed 1 base at V and 3 bases at J, leaving 6 bases unmatched.

This sequence joins TRBV2 and TRBJ2-5; a possible D gene is TRBD2 (5 bases). The CDR3 contains 14 residues. With 5 bases removed from V and 1 base from J, the gap between germline ends came to 11 bases. Germline assignment: CDR1 SNHLY and CDR2 FYNNEI. The CDR3 DNA sequence: TGTGCCAGCAGTCTAACTAGATCCCAAGAGACCCAGTACTTC. Protein: CASSLTRSQETQYF.

This clonotype has at least ten counts. The genes are TRBV18 and TRBJ2-3, with 7 nucleotides matching TRBD2. Germline V gene lookup returns CDR1 KGHSH and CDR2 LQKENI. V was pared by 1 base and J by 0 bases, with 4 bases of the junction left unmatched. The CDR3 totals 16 residues. The CDR3 bases are TGTGCCAGCTCACCACTCCAGCGGGGCAGCACAGATACGCAGTATTTT. It is translated as CASSPLQRGSTDTQYF.

Details on this clonotype: This sequence may be a read error, since a much larger clone differs from it by one base. The V and J genes are TRBV27 and TRBJ2-1; 7 positions match TRBD2. V gave up 8 bases and J gave up 10 bases; unmatched junction bases: 14. Germline CDR1 and CDR2: MNHEY and SMNVEV (reference sequence). This CDR3 has 14 amino acids. The CDR3 region is CASGSGTTRLEQFF. Here the CDR3 DNA reads TGTGCCAGCGGCTCCGGGACTACCCGGTTGGAGCAGTTCTTC.

This clonotype came up many times. The J gene is TRBJ2-7, the V gene TRBV24-1, with a tentative D call TRBD1 (6 bases). Trimming left V 4 bases short and J 3 bases short, with 9 bases between. The CDR3 is made up of 13 amino acids. Germline CDR1 is KGHDR and CDR2 is SFDVKD. In DNA form, the CDR3 reads TGTGCCACCAGTGACCCAGGGGACTACGAGCAGTACTTC. This gives the protein CATSDPGDYEQYF.

The table lists this clonotype with many counts. This rearrangement joins TRBV11-3 to TRBJ2-2; 7 bases align to TRBD2. Unmatched junction bases numbered 7, after V lost 2 bases and J lost 4 bases. Germline-derived CDR1 and CDR2 are SGHNT and YENEEA. CDR3 length: 16 residues. The CDR3 loop reads CASSLMSSGATGELFF. CDR3 bases: TGTGCCAGCAGCTTAATGTCGAGCGGGGCCACCGGGGAGCTGTTTTTT.

This clonotype was seen ten or more times. The CDR3 DNA sequence: TGCAGTGCTAGAGAAGAAGGCCAAACGGTCTACGAGCAGTACTTC. Translating it yields CSAREEGQTVYEQYF. The gene calls are TRBV20-1 and TRBJ2-7; the D is unclear. CDR3 length: 15 residues. Looked up from germline, CDR1 is DFQATT and CDR2 is SNEGSKA (reference sequence). Trimming removed 0 bases at V and 3 bases at J, with 15 bases between.

This clonotype was seen repeatedly, ten times or more. The V gene is TRBV28, the J gene TRBJ1-2; no definite D call. The CDR3 contains 14 residues. Germline lookup yields CDR1 MDHEN and CDR2 SYDVKM. V gave up 4 bases and J gave up 2 bases, with 11 bases separating them. CDR3 sequence reads: CASSYLGRNYGYTF. The CDR3 DNA reads as TGTGCCAGCAGTTATCTCGGCCGGAACTATGGCTACACCTTC.

The CDR3 nucleotides are TGTGCCAGCAGCTTGAGAGGTCACAGCTATGGCTACACCTTC. Translation gives CASSLRGHSYGYTF. The rearrangement joins TRBV5-5 to TRBJ1-2; D is ambiguous. Trimming removed 1 base at V and 4 bases at J, with 11 bases between. Germline V gene sequence: CDR1 SGHKS, CDR2 YYEKEE (reference sequence). The CDR3 contains 14 residues.

This clonotype was observed many times. The genes are TRBV11-2 and TRBJ2-7, with D possibly TRBD2 on 6 matching bases. This CDR3 comprises 15 residues. The V and J ends lost 1 base and 7 bases respectively, with 17 bases between them. Germline CDR1 SGHAT, CDR2 FQNNGV. The CDR3 region is CASSLAVPVRGEQYF. DNA for the CDR3: TGTGCCAGCAGCTTAGCCGTTCCCGTTCGGGGGGAGCAGTACTTC. Filled out from reference TRBV11-2 and TRBJ2-7, the complete variable domain reads EAGVAQSPRYKIIEKRQSVAFWCNPISGHATLYWYQQILGQGPKLLIQFQNNGVVDDSQLPKDRFSAERLKGVDSTLKIQPAKLEDSAVYLCASSLAVPVRGEQYFGPGTRLTVT.

This chain's CDR3 is CASSRTGDASYEQYF. The CDR3 DNA is TGCGCCAGCAGCCGCACAGGGGACGCCTCCTACGAGCAGTACTTC. The chain has TRBV4-1 and TRBJ2-7, with 7 positions matching TRBD1. The CDR3 has 15 residues. Trimming took 4 bases from V and 0 from J; bases not matched to a gene: 6. Germline V gene sequence: CDR1 MGHRA, CDR2 YSYEKL.

This clonotype was seen repeatedly, ten times or more. The V gene is TRBV27, the J gene TRBJ2-1; 8 nucleotides align to TRBD1. V lost 6 bases and J lost 4; bases outside the gene matches: 8. CDR1 and CDR2 (germline): MNHEY, SMNVEV (reference sequence). CDR3 length: 15 residues. This CDR3 reads CASSKRWTGYNEQFF. CDR3 sequence (DNA): TGTGCCAGCAGCAAACGATGGACAGGGTACAATGAGCAGTTCTTC.

The chain links TRBV19 to TRBJ2-7; 11 nucleotides agree with TRBD2. The V segment lost 5 bases and the J segment 3 bases; nucleotides outside the gene matches: 9. This CDR3 has 16 residues. The germline V gene encodes CDR1 LNHDA and CDR2 SQIVND (reference sequence). CDR3 region: CASSFVLAGGLYEQYF. The CDR3 region has the DNA TGTGCCAGTAGTTTCGTTCTAGCGGGGGGACTCTACGAGCAGTACTTC.

This clonotype has more than one count but fewer than ten. This chain uses TRBV10-2 with TRBJ1-1; D call uncertain. The germline V and J ends were trimmed by 4 bases and 0 bases, with 6 bases remaining between them. This CDR3 has 13 residues. Germline CDR1 is WSHSY and CDR2 is SAAADI. This CDR3 reads CASSVQLNTEAFF. The CDR3 DNA reads TGCGCCAGCAGTGTTCAGTTGAACACTGAAGCTTTCTTT.